This T cell receptor (beta chain) is drawn from a study of blood T cells in healthy people across ages. General study findings and limits: Versus aged donors, long-lived donors had higher diversity and more naive CD4+ cells.

In regard to this clonotype: Antigen: not known.

PCR was performed a second time for 7 to 11 cycles using a sample-barcoded 5' primer and a J-beta primer mix. Every molecule of cDNA carried a tag from a template-switch adaptor with 12 random nucleotides. Sequencing of every sample gave 2.5 million or more CDR3-containing paired-end reads. TCRdb used MiXCR to reprocess the 5' RACE reads, holding one entry per CDR3 protein. The sample lists about 760,000 distinct CDR3 sequences, more than 50% occurring once. This CDR3 comprises 12 residues. Germline V lookup: CDR1 SQVTM, CDR2 ANQGSEA. Trimming cost V 3 bases and J 9 bases, with 12 bases left between them.

The chain joins TRBV29-1 to TRBJ2-1; no definite D call. The sequence was obtained from a middle-aged man in good health. Source material: blood. CDR3 DNA sequence: TGCAGCGTTGATTGGCTGGCCGGTGAGCAGTTCTTC. It translates to CSVDWLAGEQFF.